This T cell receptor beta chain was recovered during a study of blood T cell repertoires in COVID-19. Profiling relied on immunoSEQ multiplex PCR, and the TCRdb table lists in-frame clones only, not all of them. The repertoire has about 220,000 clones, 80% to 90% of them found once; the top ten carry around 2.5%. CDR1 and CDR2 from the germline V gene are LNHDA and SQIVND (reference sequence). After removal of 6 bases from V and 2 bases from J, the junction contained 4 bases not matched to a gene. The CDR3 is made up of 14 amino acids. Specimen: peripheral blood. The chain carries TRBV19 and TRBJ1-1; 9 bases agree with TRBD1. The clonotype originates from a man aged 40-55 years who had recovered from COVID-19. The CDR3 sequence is CASRIQGANTEAFF. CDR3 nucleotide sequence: TGTGCCAGTAGGATACAGGGGGCAAACACTGAAGCTTTCTTT.